This T cell receptor beta chain was sequenced for a study of response to subunit inactivated influenza vaccine. From the RT-PCR reads, TCRdb called clonotypes with MiXCR, one entry per CDR3 protein. The sample yields under 550,000 distinct CDR3 sequences, 6.5% to 8% seen once. The CDR3 spans 15 residues. Looked up from germline, CDR1 is SQVTM and CDR2 is ANQGSEA. Trimming took 6 bases from V and 4 from J; bases not matched to a gene: 9. The gene calls are TRBV29-1 and TRBJ2-3; 11 bases match TRBD2. The source material was PBMCs from blood, sampled less than 30 months after vaccination. The sequence came from a man aged 50 to 69 who received an inactivated influenza vaccine. The CDR3 here is CSVTFVAGGPDTQYF. In DNA, the CDR3 is TGCAGCGTGACGTTTGTAGCGGGAGGGCCAGATACGCAGTATTTT.